One and the same sample provided the 18 T cell receptor beta chains below, sequenced in a study of blood T cell repertoires in COVID-19. Clones were sequenced by immunoSEQ multiplex PCR, and TCRdb holds only the in-frame ones, with some missing. The table lists over 130,000 clones, nearly 80% of them singletons. The sequenced material came from PBMCs or T cells enriched from blood (not recorded which). The receptors shown here come from a woman aged 45-60 years who had recovered from COVID-19.

CDR3 protein: CASSSSGTGNEKLFF. CDR3 DNA: TGTGCCAGCAGCAGTTCCGGGACAGGGAATGAAAAACTGTTTTTT. The rearrangement uses TRBV21-1 and TRBJ1-4; the D call of TRBD1 is as the table states it, not checked on the DNA. TRBV21-1 is termed a pseudogene. This CDR3 is 15 amino acids long.

The rearrangement uses TRBV28 and TRBJ1-5; 7 bases fit TRBD1. The CDR3 length is 14 residues. The V and J ends lost 6 bases and 4 bases, in that order; junction bases with no gene match: 6. Per the germline V gene, CDR1 is MDHEN and CDR2 is SYDVKM. DNA of the CDR3: TGTGCCAGCAGGGGGACAGTCACTAATCAGCCCCAGCATTTT. Protein product: CASRGTVTNQPQHF.

The rearrangement joins TRBV5-5 to TRBJ2-5; 12 nucleotides match TRBD2. The CDR3 extends over 16 amino acids. Germline V gene data show CDR1 as SGHKS and CDR2 as YYEKEE (reference sequence). V was pared by 1 base and J by 5 bases, with 6 bases of the junction left unmatched. Written as DNA, the CDR3 is TGTGCCAGCAGCTTGAGGCTAGCGGGGGGGCCCGAGACCCAGTACTTC. Translating it yields CASSLRLAGGPETQYF.

The CDR3 DNA sequence: TGTGCCAGCAGCTTACACCGGGACAGGGGCAATCAGCCCCAGCATTTT. Translating it yields CASSLHRDRGNQPQHF. V and J are TRBV7-8 and TRBJ1-5; 9 bases agree with TRBD1. The trim removed 2 bases at V and 2 bases at J, leaving 4 bases unmatched. The CDR3 is 16 residues long. Germline V gives CDR1 SGHVS, CDR2 FQNEAQ. The full variable domain, its missing parts supplied by reference TRBV7-8 and TRBJ1-5, is GAGVSQSPRYKVAKRGQDVALRCDPISGHVSLFWYQQALGQGPEFLTYFQNEAQLDKSGLPSDRFFAERPEGSVSTLKIQRTQQEDSAVYLCASSLHRDRGNQPQHFGDGTRLSIL.

This clone was counted between two and nine times. This chain links TRBV14 with TRBJ2-3, with 10 bases lining up with TRBD2. The CDR3 is made up of 16 amino acids. The V gene's germline CDR1 is SGHDN and CDR2 FVKESK. The V and J ends lost 4 bases and 3 bases, in that order; junction bases with no gene match: 7. The CDR3 coding sequence is TGTGCCAGCAGCCGCTTAGCGGGGGGCATGACAGATACGCAGTATTTT. Its protein is CASSRLAGGMTDTQYF.

This chain links TRBV3-1 (or the pseudogene TRBV3-2) with TRBJ2-6, with TRBD2 as a possible D gene (5 bases). The CDR3 loop spans 16 amino acids. The germline V gene encodes CDR1 LGHDT and CDR2 YNNKEL (reference sequence). With 2 bases removed from V and 2 bases from J, the gap between germline ends came to 10 bases. The CDR3 sequence: CASSQPGRAGANVLTF. The CDR3 coding sequence is TGTGCCAGCAGCCAACCGGGAAGGGCTGGGGCCAACGTCCTGACTTTC.

The chain is built from TRBV2 and TRBJ2-3; 9 bases are shared with TRBD2. CDR3 length: 17 amino acids. Germline V gene lookup returns CDR1 SNHLY and CDR2 FYNNEI. V trimming: 3 bases; J trimming: 0 bases; junction bases outside the gene matches: 7. The CDR3, as DNA: TGTGCCAGCAGTGAGACGACTAGCGGAACTAGCACAGATACGCAGTATTTT. Its protein is CASSETTSGTSTDTQYF.

The chain joins TRBV20-1 to TRBJ1-2; D uncertain. V dropped 6 bases and J dropped 3 bases, with 8 bases sitting between them. The CDR3 has 11 amino acids. Germline CDR1 is DFQATT and CDR2 is SNEGSKA (reference sequence). The CDR3 bases are TGCAGTGCCAGACGGGACTATGGCTACACCTTC. This codes for CSARRDYGYTF.

V and J are TRBV21-1 and TRBJ1-6; the D call TRBD1 from the table was never checked on the DNA. TRBV21-1 is a listed pseudogene. CDR3 length: 13 amino acids. CDR3 amino acids: CASSKDQGTDIHF. The CDR3 region has the DNA TGTGCCAGCAGCAAAGATCAGGGGACAGATATCCACTTT.

V gene TRBV3-1 (or the pseudogene TRBV3-2) combines with J gene TRBJ1-2, with 11 nucleotides matching TRBD1. CDR3 size: 13 residues. The J segment lost 7 bases and the V segment lost 3 bases, leaving 1 base of the junction unmatched. Germline V CDR1 and CDR2: LGHDT, YNNKEL (reference sequence). CDR3 region: CASSQDRGLGYTF. DNA of the CDR3: TGTGCCAGCAGCCAGGACAGGGGGCTTGGCTACACCTTC.

This rearrangement joins TRBV7-9 to TRBJ1-2; possibly TRBD1 for D (5 bases). V shed 3 bases and J shed 5 bases, with 22 bases lying between them. CDR1 SEHNR and CDR2 FQNEAQ come from the germline V gene (reference sequence). The CDR3 is 17 residues long. CDR3 in amino acids: CASSFSGTSMEGYGYTF. DNA for the CDR3: TGTGCCAGCAGCTTCTCCGGGACTTCGATGGAGGGGTATGGCTACACCTTC.

The rearrangement joins TRBV30 to TRBJ1-2, with TRBD1 as a possible D gene (6 bases). Trimming removed 2 bases at V and 7 bases at J, with 17 bases between. The CDR3 extends over 14 amino acids. CDR1 GTSNPN and CDR2 SVGIG come from the germline V gene (reference sequence). The CDR3 sequence is CAWSPITGTVGYTF. CDR3 nucleotide sequence: TGTGCCTGGAGTCCTATAACAGGGACCGTTGGCTACACCTTC.

CDR3 coding DNA: TGTGCCAGCAGCTCCGACACGGCGCTATATGGCTACACCTTC. Translated: CASSSDTALYGYTF. The chain combines TRBV11-2 with TRBJ1-2; no clear D gene. Germline CDR1 is SGHAT and CDR2 is FQNNGV. The CDR3 is made up of 14 amino acids. V gave up 4 bases and J gave up 5 bases, with 14 bases separating them.

The V and J genes are TRBV29-1 and TRBJ2-5, with TRBD2 identical over 9 bases. The J segment lost 5 bases and the V segment lost 3 bases, leaving 4 bases of the junction unmatched. The CDR3 sequence is 13 residues long. Germline V gives CDR1 SQVTM, CDR2 ANQGSEA. The CDR3: CSVDAGGGETQYF. As DNA, the CDR3 is TGCAGCGTTGACGCGGGAGGGGGGGAGACCCAGTACTTC.

The V and J genes are TRBV2 and TRBJ2-1; D might be TRBD1 (6 bases). This CDR3 region has 15 residues. V was clipped by 4 bases and J by 3 bases, with 13 bases between them. CDR1 SNHLY and CDR2 FYNNEI come from the germline V gene. The chain's CDR3 is CASSGQARGYNEQFF. Written as DNA, the CDR3 is TGTGCCAGCAGTGGACAGGCCCGGGGCTACAATGAGCAGTTCTTC.

CDR3 DNA sequence: TGTGCTAGTGGTTTGGTTTCAGGAAGTGAAAAACTGTTTTTT. Protein sequence: CASGLVSGSEKLFF. This sequence joins TRBV12-5 and TRBJ1-4; D is ambiguous. Trimming pared 0 bases from V and 7 bases from J, leaving 9 bases between. Germline V gives CDR1 LGHNT, CDR2 FRNRAP. The CDR3 length is 14 residues.

The DNA of the CDR3 is TGTGCCAGCTCACCGAGGTACAGGTCCTACAATGAGCAGTTCTTC. Translated, it gives CASSPRYRSYNEQFF. This chain joins TRBV18 and TRBJ2-1; D may be TRBD1 (5 bases). In germline, CDR1 is KGHSH, CDR2 LQKENI. The CDR3 consists of 15 residues. V was pared by 3 bases and J by 1 base, with 10 bases between.

Of note for this clone: At the DNA level, this CDR3 is encoded by other sequences in the same sample as well. The genes are TRBV9 and TRBJ2-7, with D tentatively TRBD1 (6 bases). This CDR3 is 15 amino acids long. Germline loops: CDR1 SGDLS, CDR2 YYNGEE. Trimming took 0 bases from V and 0 from J, leaving 10 bases between them. The CDR3 DNA sequence: TGTGCCAGCAGCGTAGGCACAGGGAGCTCCTACGAGCAGTACTTC. This sequence encodes CASSVGTGSSYEQYF.